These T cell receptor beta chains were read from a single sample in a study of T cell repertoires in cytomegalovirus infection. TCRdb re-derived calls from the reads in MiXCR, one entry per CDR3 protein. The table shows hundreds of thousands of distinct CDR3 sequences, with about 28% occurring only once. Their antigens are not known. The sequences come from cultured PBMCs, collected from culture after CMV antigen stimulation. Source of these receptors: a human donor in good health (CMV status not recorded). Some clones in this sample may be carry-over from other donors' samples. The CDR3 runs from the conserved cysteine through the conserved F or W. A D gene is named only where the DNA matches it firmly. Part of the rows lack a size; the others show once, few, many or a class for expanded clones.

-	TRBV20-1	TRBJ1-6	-	TGCAGTGCTAGCGAATCCACAGGGTATTCACCCCTCCACTTT	CSASESTGYSPLHF
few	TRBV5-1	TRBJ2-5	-	TGCGCCAGCAGCTTGGGTGGAAAGCGGGAAGAGACCCAGTACTTC	CASSLGGKREETQYF
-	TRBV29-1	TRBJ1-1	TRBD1	TGCAGCGCCGGACAGGGGGCCACTGAAGCTTTCTTT	CSAGQGATEAFF
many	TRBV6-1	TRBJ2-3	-	TGTGCCAGCGTTAAGGGGGGAATGGCAGATACGCAGTATTTT	CASVKGGMADTQYF
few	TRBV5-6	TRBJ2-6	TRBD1	TGTGCCAGCAGCCCCCGGGGACAGGGGGGAGCTGGGGCCAACGTCCTGACTTTC	CASSPRGQGGAGANVLTF
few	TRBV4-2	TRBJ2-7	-	TGTGCCAGCAGCCAAACAAGCAAGAGCTCCTACGAGCAGTACTTC	CASSQTSKSSYEQYF
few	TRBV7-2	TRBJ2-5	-	TGTGCCAGCAGCCCTAGTCGCCACGGGACCCAGTACTTC	CASSPSRHGTQYF
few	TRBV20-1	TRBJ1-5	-	TGCAGTGCTAGAGTGAGAGGGCGCGGAAATCAGCCCCAGCATTTT	CSARVRGRGNQPQHF
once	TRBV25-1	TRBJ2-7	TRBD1	TGTGCCAGCAGGGGGACAGGTTATACCTACGAGCAGTACTTC	CASRGTGYTYEQYF
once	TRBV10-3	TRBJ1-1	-	TGTGCCATCAAGGGACACCCGAACACTGAAGCTTTCTTT	CAIKGHPNTEAFF
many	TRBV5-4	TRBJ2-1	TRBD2	TGTGCCAGCAGCTTGGAACACGGGACTAGCGGAAACAATGAGCAGTTCTTC	CASSLEHGTSGNNEQFF
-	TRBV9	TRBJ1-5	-	TGTGCCAGCAGCGCCAGTACAGGGTTAAATCAGCCCCAGCATTTT	CASSASTGLNQPQHF
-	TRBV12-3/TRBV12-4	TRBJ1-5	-	TGTGCCAGCACCCAATCGGGGGGCAGGCAGCCCCAGCATTTT	CASTQSGGRQPQHF
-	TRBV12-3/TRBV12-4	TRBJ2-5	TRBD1	TGTGCCAGCCATCGGAAAGGGACAGAAGAGACCCAGTACTTC	CASHRKGTEETQYF
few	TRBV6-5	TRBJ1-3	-	TGTGCCAGCAGTTACGCAGGACGTTCTGGAAACACCATATATTTT	CASSYAGRSGNTIYF
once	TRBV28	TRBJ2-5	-	TGTGCCAGCAGTTTGTTCGGAGAGACCCAGCACTTC	CASSLFGETQHF
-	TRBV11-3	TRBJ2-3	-	TGTGCCAGCAGCTTAGATCTGGACAGCACAGATACGCAGTATTTT	CASSLDLDSTDTQYF
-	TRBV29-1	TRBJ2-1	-	TGCAGCGTTGTAGCGCCCCCCTACAATGAGCAGTTCTTC	CSVVAPPYNEQFF
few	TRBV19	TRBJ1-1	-	TGTGCCAGTAGTCGTCAGGGTATGAACACTGAAGCTTTCTTT	CASSRQGMNTEAFF
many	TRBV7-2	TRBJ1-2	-	TGTGCCAGCAGCCTTGGGAGAGGGACTGGCTACACCTTC	CASSLGRGTGYTF
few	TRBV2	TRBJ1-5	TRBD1	TGTGCCAGCAGTTCGGGACAGGTCCTCAATCAGCCCCAGCATTTT	CASSSGQVLNQPQHF
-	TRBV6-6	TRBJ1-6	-	TGTGCCAGCAGTTACTCGGGTCCCACCGATTCACCCCTCCACTTT	CASSYSGPTDSPLHF
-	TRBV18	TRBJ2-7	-	TGTGCCAGCTCACCACCAGGACACTACGAGCAGTACTTC	CASSPPGHYEQYF
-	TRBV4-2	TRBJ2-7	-	TGTGCCAGCAGCCAGACTACCTCTGGGGACGAGCAGTACTTC	CASSQTTSGDEQYF
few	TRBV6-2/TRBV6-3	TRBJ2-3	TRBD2	TGTGCCAGCAGTTACCCCCGGCGGGAGGGCCTGAGCACAGATACGCAGTATTTT	CASSYPRREGLSTDTQYF
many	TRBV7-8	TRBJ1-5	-	TGTGCCAGCAGCTTAGCTGATTACTATCTCAGCCCCCAGCATTTT	CASSLADYYLSPQHF
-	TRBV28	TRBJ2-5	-	TGTGCCAGCAGTTCGGCTACTCCAGGAGAGACCCAGTACTTC	CASSSATPGETQYF
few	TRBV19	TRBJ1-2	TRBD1	TGTGCCAGTAGTATGGGGAACAGGGGGAGTGGAGGCTACACCTTC	CASSMGNRGSGGYTF
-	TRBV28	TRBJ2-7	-	TGTGCCAGCACTCGAGGTCCTCTCTCCTACGAGCAGTACTTC	CASTRGPLSYEQYF
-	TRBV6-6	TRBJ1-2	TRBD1	TGTGCCAGCAGAGAGGACAGGCACTATGGCTACACCTTC	CASREDRHYGYTF
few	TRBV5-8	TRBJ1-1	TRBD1	TGTGCCAGCAGCTTGGGGCCGACAGGGGTAGGAACTGAAGCTTTCTTT	CASSLGPTGVGTEAFF
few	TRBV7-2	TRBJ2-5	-	TGTGCCAGCAGCTTAGGGCCGGGGCAAGAGACCCAGTACTTC	CASSLGPGQETQYF
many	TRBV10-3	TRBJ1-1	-	TGTGCCATCAGTGAGGGGGGCAGAATGAACACTGAAGCTTTCTTT	CAISEGGRMNTEAFF
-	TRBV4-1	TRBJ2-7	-	TGCGCCAGCAGCCAAGGAGGCCCTTCAAGGACCGAGCAGTACTTC	CASSQGGPSRTEQYF
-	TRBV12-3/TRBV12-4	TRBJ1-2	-	TGTGCCAGCACTAAAGGTCTGGGGGCCTATGGCTACACCTTC	CASTKGLGAYGYTF
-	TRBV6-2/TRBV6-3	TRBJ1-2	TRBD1	TGTGCCAGCAGATTGACAGGGAACTATGGCTACACCTTC	CASRLTGNYGYTF
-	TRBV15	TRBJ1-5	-	TGTGCCACCAGCAGGGTAGGGGCTTGGGGTAGTCAGCCCCAGCATTTT	CATSRVGAWGSQPQHF
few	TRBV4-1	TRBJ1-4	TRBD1	TGCGCCAGGAGGGACAGGGGGAGTTGGGGTGAAAAACTGTTTTTT	CARRDRGSWGEKLFF
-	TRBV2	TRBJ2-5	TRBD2	TGTGCCAGCAGTGGGCGAACTAGCGAACAAGAGACCCAGTACTTC	CASSGRTSEQETQYF
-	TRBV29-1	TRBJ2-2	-	TGCAGCGTTGGCGGCGAGAACACCGGGGAGCTGTTTTTT	CSVGGENTGELFF
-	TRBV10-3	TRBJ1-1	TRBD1	TGTGCCATTCGGACAGGTATGAACACTGAAGCTTTCTTT	CAIRTGMNTEAFF
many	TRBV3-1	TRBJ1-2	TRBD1	TGTGCCAGCAGCCGCGGGGACAGGGGGCGAGGCTACACCTTC	CASSRGDRGRGYTF
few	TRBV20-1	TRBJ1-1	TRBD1	TGCAGTGCCCAAGGACAGGGTGGGACTGAAGCTTTCTTT	CSAQGQGGTEAFF
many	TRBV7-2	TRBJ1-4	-	TGTGCCAGCACCCGAGGAGGGTTCGAAGAAAAACTGTTTTTT	CASTRGGFEEKLFF
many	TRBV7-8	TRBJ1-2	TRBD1	TGTGCCAGCAGCCTCGGGACAGTGGAGGGCTACACCTTC	CASSLGTVEGYTF
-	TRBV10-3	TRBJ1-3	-	TGTGCCATCAGTACTCAGAGTGAAGACACCATATATTTT	CAISTQSEDTIYF
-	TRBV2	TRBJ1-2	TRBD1	TGTGCCAGCAGGGGACAGTCTGGCTATGGCTACACCTTC	CASRGQSGYGYTF
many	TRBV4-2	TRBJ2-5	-	TGTGCCAGCAGCCAAGAAGAGGAGACCCAGTACTTC	CASSQEEETQYF
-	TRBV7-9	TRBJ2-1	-	TGTGCCAGCAGCCCCGAGGTGGGTGAGCAGTTCTTC	CASSPEVGEQFF
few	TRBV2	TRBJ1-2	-	TGTGCCAGCAGTGAATATGGAGGAGGCTACACCTTC	CASSEYGGGYTF
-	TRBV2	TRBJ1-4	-	TGTGCCAGCAGTGAGGATGCAACTAATGAAAAACTGTTTTTT	CASSEDATNEKLFF
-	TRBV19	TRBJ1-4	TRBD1	TGTGCCAGTAACACCCCAAAGACAGGGGTTAATGAAAAACTGTTTTTT	CASNTPKTGVNEKLFF
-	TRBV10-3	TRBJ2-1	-	TGTGCCATCACCGGAAGGCAGTTCGATGAGCAGTTCTTC	CAITGRQFDEQFF
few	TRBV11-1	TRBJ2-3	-	TGTGCCAGCAGCTTAGCGGACTATTCCACAGATACGCAGTATTTT	CASSLADYSTDTQYF